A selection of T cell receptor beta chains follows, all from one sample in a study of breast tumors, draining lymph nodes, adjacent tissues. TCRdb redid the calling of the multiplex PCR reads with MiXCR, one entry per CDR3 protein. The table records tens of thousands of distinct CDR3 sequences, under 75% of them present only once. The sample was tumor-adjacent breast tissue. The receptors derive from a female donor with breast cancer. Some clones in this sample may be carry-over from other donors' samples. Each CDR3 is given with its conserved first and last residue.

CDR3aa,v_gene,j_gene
CSAMAQDPTTYNEQFF,TRBV20-1,TRBJ2-1
CASSLAGTGPANYGYTF,TRBV7-9,TRBJ1-2
CASSQDVGGRKTQYF,TRBV4-2,TRBJ2-5
CASSQGLAGGSEDTQYF,TRBV14,TRBJ2-3
CASSRERGDQFF,TRBV11-2,TRBJ2-1
CASSLDTGGVPYEQYF,TRBV7-2,NA
CASSSGTLDNQPQHF,TRBV2,TRBJ1-5
CAISESPDLGAGELFF,TRBV10-3,TRBJ2-2
CASSQEGEKLFF,TRBV4-1,TRBJ1-4
CASSSPQGIWGYGYTF,TRBV5-1,TRBJ1-2
CASSFGTVTDTQYF,TRBV5-6,TRBJ2-3
CSASPREGAYQPQHF,TRBV20-1,TRBJ1-5
CASSDPGANVLTF,TRBV6-5,TRBJ2-6
CASNRGGGYTF,TRBV2,TRBJ1-2
CASSSPGQGPNYGYTF,TRBV19,TRBJ1-2
CASSLADTQYF,TRBV7-8,TRBJ2-3
CATSVSGGSNQPQHF,TRBV15,TRBJ1-5
CAWRSSYNSPLHF,TRBV30,TRBJ1-6
CSASPGLAGGETQYF,TRBV20-1,TRBJ2-5
CATSGTGGTGYTF,TRBV19,TRBJ1-2
CASSLGRDRANSPLHF,TRBV5-1,TRBJ1-6
CASSQEGAGTGGNEQFF,TRBV4-1,TRBJ2-1
CAIAFRLAGGPGTDTQYF,TRBV10-3,TRBJ2-3
CASSLDWQAEDTQYF,TRBV7-6,TRBJ2-3
CASSVDSHEKLFF,TRBV9,TRBJ1-4
CASSLEGAPTDTQYF,TRBV5-1,TRBJ2-3
CASSLGNSYEQYF,TRBV7-6,TRBJ2-7
CAIAGGGIGDQPQHF,TRBV10-3,TRBJ1-5
CSATSRGGGTQPQHF,TRBV20-1,TRBJ1-5
CSAREHFEQYF,TRBV20-1,TRBJ2-7
CASSPWTDYNEQFF,TRBV5-1,TRBJ2-1
CASSPPSMSNEQFF,TRBV6-1,TRBJ2-1
CASSYSNSGYTF,TRBV6-5,TRBJ1-2
CASSQDALRTDTQYF,TRBV14,TRBJ2-3
CASSSRGDNSNQPQHF,TRBV6-5,TRBJ1-5
CASSPQGWTEAFF,TRBV11-2,TRBJ1-1
CASSLVQETQYF,TRBV5-1,TRBJ2-5
CASSQGTGQEETQYF,TRBV4-3,TRBJ2-5
CASSDGTSGGADTQYF,TRBV6-4,TRBJ2-3